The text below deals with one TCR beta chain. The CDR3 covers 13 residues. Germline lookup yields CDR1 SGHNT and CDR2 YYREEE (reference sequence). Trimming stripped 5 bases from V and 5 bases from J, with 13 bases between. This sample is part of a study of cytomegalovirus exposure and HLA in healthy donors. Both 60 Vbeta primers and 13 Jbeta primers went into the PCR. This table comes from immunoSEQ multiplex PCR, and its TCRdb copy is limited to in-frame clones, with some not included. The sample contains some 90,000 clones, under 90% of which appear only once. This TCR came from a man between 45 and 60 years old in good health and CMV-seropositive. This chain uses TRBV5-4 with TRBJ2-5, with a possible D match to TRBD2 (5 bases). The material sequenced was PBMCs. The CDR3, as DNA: TGTGCCAGCAGGTCCCCTTCGGGGGAGACCCAGTACTTC. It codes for CASRSPSGETQYF.